Following are 2 T cell receptor beta chains from one sample sequenced in a study of T-cell memory formation after mild COVID-19. TCRdb recomputed calls from the 5' RACE reads with MiXCR, one row per CDR3 protein. Among roughly 510,000 distinct CDR3 sequences listed, 15% to 20% were seen once. The sequencing sample was made of PBMCs or a T cell subset sorted from them (not recorded which). Receptors were obtained from an adult woman who had mild COVID-19 (a few samples of this study predate the infection). Cell type and time point are not known.

This clonotype appeared a few times. In DNA form, the CDR3 reads TGCGCCAGCAGCCAAGCAGGCGGGGCGTCCTACGAGCAGTACTTC. Protein product: CASSQAGGASYEQYF. The V gene is TRBV4-3, the J gene TRBJ2-7, with a weak D call TRBD2 (6 bases). CDR1 and CDR2 (germline): LGHNA, YSLEER. The ends were cut back, 1 base at V and 1 base at J, with 11 bases in the middle. This CDR3 spans 15 amino acids.

The V gene is TRBV6-2 or TRBV6-3, the J gene TRBJ2-2; 8 bases are shared with TRBD1. Germline CDR1 MNHEY, CDR2 SVGEGT. Germline trimming cut 4 bases from V and 6 bases from J; bases unmatched to any gene: 7. The CDR3 runs 15 residues. The CDR3 region has the DNA TGTGCCAGCAGTTCCCGACAGGGGTTCCCCGGGGAGCTGTTTTTT. Translated: CASSSRQGFPGELFF.